This T cell receptor beta chain appears in the sequencing data of a study of T cells in localized non-small cell lung cancer. Regarding the study as a whole: Sequencing was limited to one tumor region, leaving the possibility of heterogeneity open.

The repertoire was sequenced with immunoSEQ multiplex PCR; TCRdb's copy has only in-frame clones and lacks some. Of roughly 66,000 clones listed, 90% are singletons. As for this clone: Its antigen is not known.

The germline V gene has CDR1 SGHAT and CDR2 FQNNGV. Germline trimming cut 1 base from V and 1 base from J; bases unmatched to any gene: 4. CDR3 length: 16 amino acids. The starting material was peripheral blood, obtained before any cancer treatment. The TCR sequence derives from a woman aged 40-69 years with stage I lung adenocarcinoma. The chain links TRBV11-2 to TRBJ1-1, with 9 nucleotides matching TRBD1. As DNA, the CDR3 is TGTGCCAGCAGCTTAGCCAAGGGACAGGGGAACACTGAAGCTTTCTTT. It encodes CASSLAKGQGNTEAFF. Filled out from reference TRBV11-2 and TRBJ1-1, the complete variable domain reads EAGVAQSPRYKIIEKRQSVAFWCNPISGHATLYWYQQILGQGPKLLIQFQNNGVVDDSQLPKDRFSAERLKGVDSTLKIQPAKLEDSAVYLCASSLAKGQGNTEAFFGQGTRLTVV.